Sequencing of this T cell receptor beta chain was carried out in a study of blood T cell repertoires in COVID-19. In the study overall: Acute and convalescent COVID-19 specimens originated in the United States, Italy and Spain. T cells, B-cell-depleted T cells, or PBMCs supplied cDNA or gDNA.

Authors' analysis steps: The assay estimated nucleated cells by amplifying reference gene primers. Produced via immunoSEQ multiplex PCR; TCRdb's table is partial and in-frame only. The V and J calls and the clone size are those of that table, but D and trimming were determined from the DNA. The repertoire consists of roughly 290,000 clones, with 80% to 85% occurring once and the leading ten covering less than 20%. The CDR3 covers 16 residues. CDR1 SGHDT and CDR2 YYEEEE come from the germline V gene. V shed 0 bases and J shed 7 bases, with 20 bases lying between them. Patients in Seattle were enrolled during active infection, then followed longitudinally.

The chain links TRBV5-6 to TRBJ2-7, with D perhaps matching TRBD1 (5 bases). This TCR was sampled from a person between 70 and 80 years old with COVID-19, enrolled during active disease. Material: peripheral blood. The CDR3 DNA reads TGTGCCAGCAGCTTGGTAGCACGACAGTCCATCCCTGAGCAGTACTTC. This translates into CASSLVARQSIPEQYF.